This TCR beta chain emerged from a study of control samples from healthy donors and cancer patients. The repertoire was sequenced with immunoSEQ multiplex PCR; TCRdb's copy has only in-frame clones and lacks some. The sample records 100,000 to 150,000 clones, around 87% being singletons. Germline V CDR1 and CDR2: SQVTM, ANQGSEA. The CDR3 is 11 amino acids. V gave up 5 bases and J gave up 7 bases, with 11 bases separating them. Sequenced material: blood. The chain joins TRBV29-1 to TRBJ2-5; D is unresolved. The clonotype comes from a man aged 55-75 years in good health. In DNA form, the CDR3 reads TGCAGCGTTACCTACGGTGGGACCCAGTACTTC. Translating it yields CSVTYGGTQYF.